The sequence of this T cell receptor (beta chain) was determined in a study of shared clonotypes between healthy human individuals. Study details: Researchers assigned three CD4 naive, three CD4 memory, two CD8 naive and one CD8 memory plate to each donor. Study results and caveats: Generally, naive subsets (rather than memory subsets) showed larger estimated richness.

V lost 9 bases and J lost 5, with 16 bases in between. In germline, CDR1 is LNHDA, CDR2 SQIVND (reference sequence). The CDR3 contains 13 residues. Here immunoSEQ multiplex PCR was the method, and the copy in TCRdb shows in-frame clones only, minus some. The repertoire includes roughly 1,100,000 clones, more than 60% of them detected once, and about 1.5% sits in the top ten. A word on this clone: Antigen: not known.

This receptor was obtained from a man between 18 and 29 years old in good health. The V call is TRBV19, the J call TRBJ1-1; maybe TRBD1 (6 bases). Sample: memory CD4+ T cells sorted from blood. As to subset: CD45RA-negative fraction. CDR3 protein: CASQDRVQTEAFF. In DNA form, the CDR3 reads TGTGCCAGCCAGGACAGAGTGCAGACTGAAGCTTTCTTT.